This TCR beta chain derives from a study of blood T cell repertoires in COVID-19. Overall study: The analysed material was cDNA or gDNA that came from T cells, B-cell-depleted T cells, or PBMCs.

The V and J ends lost 4 bases and 8 bases, in that order; junction bases with no gene match: 6. The germline V gene has CDR1 MGHDK and CDR2 SYGVNS. The CDR3 has 14 residues. Using immunoSEQ multiplex PCR, the repertoire was profiled, and TCRdb retains in-frame clones only, with some absent. Of 180,000 or so clones listed, approximately 82% are singletons. Specimen: peripheral blood. This clonotype was obtained from a human donor with acute or convalescent COVID-19. The donor label of this sample is uncertain. The V call is TRBV25-1, the J call TRBJ1-4; TRBD1 matches at 8 bases. This CDR3 is CASSATGGREKLFF. CDR3 DNA sequence: TGTGCCAGCAGTGCAACAGGGGGGAGAGAAAAACTGTTTTTT.